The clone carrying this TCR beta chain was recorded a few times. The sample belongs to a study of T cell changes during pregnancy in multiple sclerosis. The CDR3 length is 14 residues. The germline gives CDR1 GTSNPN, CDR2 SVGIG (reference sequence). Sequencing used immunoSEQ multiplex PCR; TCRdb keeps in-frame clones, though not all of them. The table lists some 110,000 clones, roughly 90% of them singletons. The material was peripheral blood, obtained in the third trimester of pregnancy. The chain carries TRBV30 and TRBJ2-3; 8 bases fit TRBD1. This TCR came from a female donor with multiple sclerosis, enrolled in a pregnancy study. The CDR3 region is CARGQGAATDTQYF. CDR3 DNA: TGTGCTAGAGGGCAGGGGGCTGCCACAGATACGCAGTATTTT.